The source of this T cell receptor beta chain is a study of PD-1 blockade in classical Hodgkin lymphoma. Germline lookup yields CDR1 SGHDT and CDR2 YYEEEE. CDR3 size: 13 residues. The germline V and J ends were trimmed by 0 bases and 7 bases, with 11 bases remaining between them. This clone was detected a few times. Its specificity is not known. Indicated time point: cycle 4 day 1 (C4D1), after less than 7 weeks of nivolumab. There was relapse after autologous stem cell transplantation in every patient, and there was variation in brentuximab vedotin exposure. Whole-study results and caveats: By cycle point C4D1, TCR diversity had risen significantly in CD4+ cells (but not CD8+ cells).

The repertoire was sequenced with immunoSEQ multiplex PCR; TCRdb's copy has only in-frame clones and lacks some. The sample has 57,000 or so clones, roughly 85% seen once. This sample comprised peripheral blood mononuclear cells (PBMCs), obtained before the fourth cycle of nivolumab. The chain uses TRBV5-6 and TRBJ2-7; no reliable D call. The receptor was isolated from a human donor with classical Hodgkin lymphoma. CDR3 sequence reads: CASSLVAVQEQYF. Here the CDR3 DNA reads TGTGCCAGCAGCTTGGTTGCGGTTCAAGAGCAGTACTTC.